This TCR beta chain was recovered during a study of shared clonotypes between healthy human individuals. Study as a whole: CD4 naive and memory got three plates each, CD8 naive two, CD8 memory one.

This clone has only one observation. The authors loaded roughly 200 ng DNA, 25,000 to 30,000 T cell genomes, into sorted-subset replicate PCRs. Here immunoSEQ multiplex PCR was the method, and the copy in TCRdb shows in-frame clones only, minus some. The sample lists about 680,000 clones; less than 80% were seen once. The CDR3 loop spans 14 amino acids. V was shortened by 5 bases and J by 0 bases, with 9 bases between the two germline ends. Germline V CDR1 and CDR2: SGHRS, YFSETQ. Sequenced: memory CD4+ T cells sorted from blood. Subset meaning: CD45RA-negative fraction. The clonotype comes from a woman between 25 and 40 years old in good health. This chain joins TRBV5-1 and TRBJ1-3; D unclear. The CDR3: CASRAGSSGNTIYF. CDR3 nucleotide sequence: TGCGCCAGCAGGGCGGGGAGCTCTGGAAACACCATATATTTT.